This entry lists 19 T cell receptor beta chains sequenced from one sample in a study of T cells in Graves' hyperthyroidism and ophthalmopathy. It was RNA transcripts that yielded the amplified TCR beta CDR3 regions. The TCR CDR3 first-round RT-PCR relied on the HTBI primer set. TCRdb reanalysed the multiplex PCR reads using MiXCR and keeps one entry per CDR3 protein. The sample includes approximately 220,000 distinct CDR3 sequences, about 17% of them seen just once. Source material: blood. The receptors here all came from a man in his forties or fifties with Graves' hyperthyroidism.

Ten or more counts support this clonotype. The V and J genes are TRBV20-1 and TRBJ2-7; D may correspond to TRBD1 or TRBD2 (5 bases each). V was trimmed by 2 bases and J by 5 bases, leaving 19 bases between them. The CDR3 consists of 15 residues. The V gene's germline CDR1 is DFQATT and CDR2 SNEGSKA (reference sequence). For the CDR3, the DNA is TGCAGTGCTAGACCTCCCAATGGGGGTCGGGACGAGCAGTACTTC. It codes for CSARPPNGGRDEQYF.

This clonotype was counted a few times. The V gene is TRBV5-1, the J gene TRBJ2-3, with TRBD2 matching 13 bases. V lost 0 bases to trimming and J lost 1 base; unmatched junction nucleotides: 5. Germline CDR1 reads SGHRS; CDR2 reads YFSETQ. This CDR3 is 18 amino acids long. The CDR3 DNA reads TGCGCCAGCAGCTTGGCACTAGCGGGGGGGCCGGGCACAGATACGCAGTATTTT. This encodes CASSLALAGGPGTDTQYF.

This chain connects TRBV27 to TRBJ1-5; D uncertain. CDR3 length equals 13 residues. CDR1 and CDR2 from the germline V gene are MNHEY and SMNVEV (reference sequence). V was clipped by 1 base and J by 5 bases, with 6 bases between them. The DNA of the CDR3 is TGTGCCAGCAGTTTATATCGGGATCAGCCCCAGCATTTT. The encoded protein is CASSLYRDQPQHF.

This clonotype was counted many times. The rearrangement joins TRBV30 to TRBJ2-7; maybe TRBD1 (5 bases). Trimming removed 6 bases at V and 2 bases at J, with 14 bases between. Germline loops: CDR1 GTSNPN, CDR2 SVGIG (reference sequence). This CDR3 region has 13 residues. In nucleotides, the CDR3 is TGTGCCTGTAAGCAGGGCCGAACCTACGAGCAGTACTTC. Translation gives CACKQGRTYEQYF.

The sample holds many counts of this clonotype. V and J are TRBV12-3 or TRBV12-4 and TRBJ1-1; D remains unclear. V was shortened by 4 bases and J by 1 base, with 10 bases between the two germline ends. The CDR3 length is 14 residues. The CDR3, as DNA: TGTGCCAGCAGTTGGTCCCCTGGGAACACTGAAGCTTTCTTT. Amino acid sequence: CASSWSPGNTEAFF.

This clonotype was recorded many times. The chain recombines TRBV11-3 with TRBJ2-3; D may be TRBD2 (6 bases). Germline lookup yields CDR1 SGHNT and CDR2 YENEEA. V gave up 5 bases and J gave up 5 bases, with 14 bases separating them. This CDR3 spans 14 amino acids. This chain's CDR3 is CASSRGGDGDTQYF. The CDR3, as DNA: TGTGCCAGCAGCCGAGGCGGGGACGGAGATACGCAGTATTTT.

This clonotype has at least ten counts. The chain uses TRBV3-1 and TRBJ2-3; no reliable D call. Germline loops: CDR1 LGHDT, CDR2 YNNKEL (reference sequence). V was pared by 4 bases and J by 0 bases, with 11 bases between. The CDR3 length is 15 residues. CDR3 coding DNA: TGTGCCAGCAGCCCGGCCGGTCAGAGCACAGATACGCAGTATTTT. Protein: CASSPAGQSTDTQYF.

This chain links TRBV9 with TRBJ2-5; 9 bases line up with TRBD1. Germline V CDR1 and CDR2: SGDLS, YYNGEE. This CDR3 contains 16 residues. V shed 0 bases, J shed 5 bases, and the junction held 8 bases outside the gene matches. CDR3 in DNA: TGTGCCAGCAGCGTAGGGGCCCTTGGGACAGGGGAGACCCAGTACTTC. Amino acid sequence: CASSVGALGTGETQYF.

The chain links TRBV4-2 to TRBJ1-2; D gene uncertain. V lost 7 bases, J lost 10 bases, and 19 bases lay in between. Germline values: CDR1 LGHNA, CDR2 YNFKEQ. This CDR3 has 13 residues. CDR3 in DNA: TGTGCCAGCAAGGCGGGAGATCGCAATTTCTACACCTTC. Protein product: CASKAGDRNFYTF.

This clonotype has a count of ten or more. The chain uses TRBV20-1 and TRBJ1-5, with a tentative D call TRBD1 (5 bases). V was cut by 5 bases and J by 6 bases, with 14 bases left in between. This CDR3 contains 13 residues. Germline CDR1 reads DFQATT; CDR2 reads SNEGSKA (reference sequence). The chain's CDR3 is CSAWGLWGQPQHF. The CDR3 nucleotides read TGCAGTGCTTGGGGACTCTGGGGTCAGCCCCAGCATTTT.

V and J are TRBV28 and TRBJ2-1; D uncertain. The CDR3 consists of 15 residues. Per the germline V gene, CDR1 is MDHEN and CDR2 is SYDVKM. The ends were cut back, 5 bases at V and 5 bases at J, with 16 bases in the middle. The CDR3 loop is CASSLSSVGDNEQFF. The CDR3 nucleotides are TGTGCCAGCAGTCTAAGCTCAGTAGGAGACAATGAGCAGTTCTTC.

This clonotype was detected many times. The genes are TRBV20-1 and TRBJ2-7, with 10 bases aligning to TRBD1. V gave up 5 bases and J gave up 1 base; unmatched junction bases: 11. CDR1 is DFQATT and CDR2 is SNEGSKA in the germline V gene (reference sequence). The CDR3 spans 16 residues. The CDR3 bases are TGCAGTGCTCCCAGACGACCGGGACAGGGGTCCTACGAGCAGTACTTC. Its protein product is CSAPRRPGQGSYEQYF.

This clonotype was seen ten or more times. The V gene is TRBV9, the J gene TRBJ1-1; unclear D gene. The CDR3 sequence is 14 residues long. Trimming stripped 0 bases from V and 1 base from J, with 7 bases between. CDR1 is SGDLS, CDR2 YYNGEE, per germline. The CDR3 spells CASSVGMRNTEAFF. The CDR3 bases are TGTGCCAGCAGCGTAGGAATGAGGAACACTGAAGCTTTCTTT.

V gene TRBV7-3 combines with J gene TRBJ1-1, with no clear D. The CDR3 runs to 13 residues. The V gene's germline CDR1 is SGHTA and CDR2 FQGTGA. V dropped 5 bases and J dropped 3 bases, with 10 bases sitting between them. CDR3 region: CASSRRADTEAFF. As DNA, the CDR3 is TGTGCCAGCAGCCGTCGGGCGGACACTGAAGCTTTCTTT. Full variable domain (remainder filled in from reference TRBV7-3 and TRBJ1-1): GAGVSQTPSNKVTEKGKYVELRCDPISGHTALYWYRQSLGQGPEFLIYFQGTGAADDSGLPNDRFFAVRPEGSVSTLKIQRTERGDSAVYLCASSRRADTEAFFGQGTRLTVV.

The rearrangement uses TRBV14 and TRBJ1-2; 8 bases are shared with TRBD1. Germline-derived CDR1 and CDR2 are SGHDN and FVKESK. V was pared by 0 bases and J by 4 bases, with 1 base of the junction left unmatched. The CDR3 has 14 residues. The CDR3, as DNA: TGTGCCAGCAGCCAAGAACAGGGGGTCTATGGCTACACCTTC. It codes for CASSQEQGVYGYTF.

V and J are TRBV6-9 and TRBJ1-4; tentatively, D is TRBD1 (5 bases). Between the trimmed V and J ends, which lost 7 bases and 1 base, there was a span of 10 bases. CDR1 and CDR2 (germline): MNHGY, SVAAGI. The CDR3 is 14 amino acids. The CDR3 DNA is TGTGCCAGCACCATCGGGGGAACTAATGAAAAACTGTTTTTT. It translates to CASTIGGTNEKLFF.

The CDR3 sequence: CASMGGQDTQYF. CDR3 in DNA: TGTGCCAGCATGGGGGGGCAAGATACGCAGTATTTT. This chain links TRBV2 with TRBJ2-3; tentative D call: TRBD2 (7 bases). CDR1 and CDR2 (germline): SNHLY, FYNNEI. V lost 7 bases and J 5 bases, leaving 10 bases between the germline ends. The CDR3 length is 12 residues. Full variable domain (outside the CDR3, taken from reference TRBV2 and TRBJ2-3): EPEVTQTPSHQVTQMGQEVILRCVPISNHLYFYWYRQILGQKVEFLVSFYNNEISEKSEIFDDQFSVERPDGSNFTLKIRSTKLEDSAMYFCASMGGQDTQYFGPGTRLTVL.

There are many counts of this clonotype. The chain carries TRBV12-3 or TRBV12-4 and TRBJ1-5; the D is unclear. CDR3 length equals 13 residues. Trimming removed 2 bases at V and 0 bases at J, with 2 bases between. The CDR3 spells CASSLSSNQPQHF. Here the CDR3 DNA reads TGTGCCAGCAGTTTATCTAGCAATCAGCCCCAGCATTTT.

The chain joins TRBV5-4 to TRBJ2-1; 7 bases are shared with TRBD2. The V segment lost 4 bases and the J segment 0 bases; nucleotides outside the gene matches: 7. Germline V lookup: CDR1 SGHNT, CDR2 YYREEE (reference sequence). This CDR3 has 16 amino acids. In nucleotides, the CDR3 is TGTGCCAGCAGCCCCCCTGGCGGGGGCTCCTACAATGAGCAGTTCTTC. This gives the protein CASSPPGGGSYNEQFF. Full variable domain (missing parts from reference TRBV5-4 and TRBJ2-1): ETGVTQSPTHLIKTRGQQVTLRCSSQSGHNTVSWYQQALGQGPQFIFQYYREEENGRGNFPPRFSGLQFPNYSSELNVNALELDDSALYLCASSPPGGGSYNEQFFGPGTRLTVL.